The 15 T cell receptor beta chains below all came from one sample that was sequenced in a study of cytotoxic CD8 clonotypes in ibrutinib-treated CLL. Assay used: immunoSEQ multiplex PCR; TCRdb lists only in-frame clones, some missing. The sample carries some 290,000 clones, about 80% recorded once. This sample comprised PBMCs, obtained before ibrutinib treatment. These receptors all come from a human donor with chronic lymphocytic leukemia.

The V and J genes are TRBV18 and TRBJ2-1, with 11 bases identical to TRBD2. CDR1 is KGHSH, CDR2 LQKENI, per germline. The CDR3 is 15 residues long. J gave up 7 bases and V 5 bases, and 7 bases lay outside the gene matches. The CDR3 loop reads CASSVGTSGPNEQFF. Here the CDR3 DNA reads TGTGCCAGCTCAGTCGGGACTAGCGGCCCGAATGAGCAGTTCTTC.

The rearrangement links TRBV19 to TRBJ2-7; 8 bases align to TRBD1. Per the germline V gene, CDR1 is LNHDA and CDR2 is SQIVND (reference sequence). The trim removed 3 bases at V and 4 bases at J, leaving 11 bases unmatched. The CDR3 runs to 16 residues. The CDR3 DNA reads TGTGCCAGTAGTATCACCCCCGTCCAGGGGGCGTACGAGCAGTACTTC. This gives the protein CASSITPVQGAYEQYF.

The chain uses TRBV6-5 and TRBJ2-5; D remains ambiguous. V was shortened by 2 bases and J by 5 bases, with 12 bases between the two germline ends. This CDR3 has 14 residues. Per the germline V gene, CDR1 is MNHEY and CDR2 is SVGAGI. For the CDR3, the DNA is TGTGCCAGCAGTTACAGTGCGACAACGGAGACCCAGTACTTC. Translation: CASSYSATTETQYF.

Of note for this clone: Its ends do not fully match the called genes, so a read error is possible. V gene TRBV4-3 combines with J gene TRBJ2-7, with 8 bases matching TRBD1. Per the germline V gene, CDR1 is LGHNA and CDR2 is YSLEER. The CDR3 has 13 residues. CDR3 bases: TGCGCCAGCAGCCAAGAACCGGGGACAGGACGACTCTTC. It specifies CASSQEPGTGRLF.

This clone was seen a few times. The chain uses TRBV7-2 and TRBJ2-1, with D possibly matching TRBD1 (5 bases). V shed 5 bases and J shed 6 bases, with 11 bases lying between them. The germline V gene has CDR1 SGHTA and CDR2 FQGNSA. The CDR3 has 13 residues. CDR3 bases: TGTGCCAGCAGCCGAAGGACAAGCAATGAGCAGTTCTTC. Translation gives CASSRRTSNEQFF. The full variable domain, with the rest looked up from reference TRBV7-2 and TRBJ2-1, is GAGVSQSPSNKVTEKGKDVELRCDPISGHTALYWYRQSLGQGLEFLIYFQGNSAPDKSGLPSDRFSAERTGGSVSTLTIQRTQQEDSAVYLCASSRRTSNEQFFGPGTRLTVL.

The chain employs TRBV28 and TRBJ1-2; D is perhaps TRBD1 (5 bases). Per germline, CDR1 MDHEN and CDR2 SYDVKM. V was clipped by 5 bases and J by 4 bases, with 17 bases between them. The CDR3 covers 15 residues. In nucleotides, the CDR3 is TGTGCCAGCAGTGGCGGCGGGGGAGAAGGCTATGGCTACACCTTC. It translates to CASSGGGGEGYGYTF.

This rearrangement joins TRBV30 to TRBJ2-3; 7 bases map to TRBD2. V lost 4 bases and J lost 2; bases outside the gene matches: 3. This CDR3 contains 13 residues. CDR1 is GTSNPN and CDR2 is SVGIG in the germline V gene (reference sequence). The CDR3 region is CAWTRGSTDTQYF. The CDR3 DNA is TGTGCCTGGACGCGGGGGTCCACAGATACGCAGTATTTT.

This sequence joins TRBV28 and TRBJ1-2; D unresolved. V was cut by 6 bases and J by 0 bases, with 14 bases left in between. CDR1 and CDR2 from the germline V gene are MDHEN and SYDVKM. The CDR3 loop spans 15 amino acids. CDR3 DNA: TGTGCCAGCAGCCAAAACATACCTACTAACTATGGCTACACCTTC. Translating it yields CASSQNIPTNYGYTF.

V gene TRBV4-1 combines with J gene TRBJ2-7; no clear D. The V gene lost 0 bases and the J gene lost 2 bases, with 14 bases spanning the gap. This CDR3 has 16 amino acids. CDR1 is MGHRA and CDR2 is YSYEKL in the germline V gene. Here the CDR3 reads CASSQESSANTYEQYF. The CDR3 bases are TGCGCCAGCAGCCAAGAGTCCAGCGCAAATACCTACGAGCAGTACTTC.

Only a few counts were recorded for this clone. The V and J genes are TRBV28 and TRBJ1-5; D gene unclear. Germline CDR1 reads MDHEN; CDR2 reads SYDVKM. Trimming removed 7 bases from V and 7 bases from J, with 14 bases in between. CDR3 size: 13 residues. The CDR3 here is CASKPWELQPQHF. In DNA, the CDR3 is TGTGCCAGCAAACCATGGGAGCTGCAGCCCCAGCATTTT.

Note on this clone: One end of the junction does not line up with germline, which may come from a read error. The J gene is TRBJ2-1, the V gene TRBV7-7; 8 bases line up with TRBD2. Germline assignment: CDR1 SSHAT and CDR2 FNYEAQ (reference sequence). The CDR3 is 14 amino acids. CDR3 region: CASSLAWTSLEQFF. The DNA of the CDR3 is TGTGCTAGCAGCTTAGCGTGGACTAGCCTGGAGCAGTTCTTC. Complete variable domain (other parts from reference TRBV7-7 and TRBJ2-1): GAGVSQSPRYKVTKRGQDVTLRCDPISSHATLYWYQQALGQGPEFLTYFNYEAQPDKSGLPSDRFSAERPEGSISTLTIQRTEQRDSAMYRCASSLAWTSLEQFFGPGTRLTVL.

This clone has a handful of counts. The rearrangement joins TRBV15 to TRBJ2-2; D might be TRBD2 (6 bases). V was pared by 5 bases and J by 6 bases, with 22 bases between. The length of the CDR3 is 17 residues. Germline V gives CDR1 LNHNV, CDR2 YYDKDF (reference sequence). The CDR3 loop is CATSSGRGAGMAGELFF. The CDR3 region has the DNA TGTGCCACCAGCTCAGGTCGGGGTGCGGGAATGGCCGGGGAGCTGTTTTTT.

The CDR3 sequence is CTSSQDQGARAGETQYF. DNA of the CDR3: TGCACCAGCAGCCAAGATCAAGGAGCACGGGCGGGAGAGACCCAGTACTTC. The chain has TRBV1 and TRBJ2-5; the table's D gene call, TRBD2, was not cross checked with the DNA. TRBV1 is tagged as a pseudogene. This CDR3 contains 17 residues.

This chain connects TRBV28 to TRBJ2-6; D perhaps matches TRBD1 (6 bases). In germline, CDR1 is MDHEN, CDR2 SYDVKM. V was cut by 3 bases and J by 9 bases, with 12 bases left in between. The CDR3 consists of 14 residues. In DNA, the CDR3 is TGTGCCAGCAGTTTTCCGGGACACGGCAACGTCCTGACTTTC. It yields the protein CASSFPGHGNVLTF.

Here the CDR3 DNA reads TGCGCCAGCAGCCCTCGGACTAGCGGGCTCTACAATGAGCAGTTCTTC. Residues: CASSPRTSGLYNEQFF. This chain joins TRBV4-3 and TRBJ2-1; TRBD2 agrees at 11 bases. The ends lost 4 bases at V and 3 bases at J; junction bases unmatched: 5. The CDR3 consists of 16 residues. Germline CDR1 is LGHNA and CDR2 is YSLEER.